What follows are 21 T cell receptor beta chains derived from one specimen sequenced in a study of T cell clonotyping in hematopoietic cell transplantation. Profiling relied on immunoSEQ multiplex PCR, and the TCRdb table lists in-frame clones only, not all of them. There are tens of thousands of clones in the sample; approximately 95% occur only once, and roughly 0.9% lies in the top ten. Sample: peripheral blood mononuclear cells. Receptors originate from a man between 25 and 39 years old in good health. Some clones in this sample may be carry-over from other donors' samples.

This clone was counted a single time. The chain recombines TRBV6-1 with TRBJ1-2; D is uncertain. V dropped 8 bases and J dropped 0 bases, with 10 bases sitting between them. Per the germline V gene, CDR1 is MNHNS and CDR2 is SASEGT. The CDR3 runs to 13 residues. CDR3 in amino acids: CASVIGANYGYTF. For the CDR3, the DNA is TGTGCCAGCGTCATCGGAGCTAACTATGGCTACACCTTC.

The chain joins TRBV19 to TRBJ2-1; TRBD2 aligns across 9 bases. Germline V CDR1 and CDR2: LNHDA, SQIVND (reference sequence). V was clipped by 1 base and J by 13 bases; unmatched bases: 5. The CDR3 has 13 amino acids. The chain's CDR3 is CASSIGVAGDQFF. As DNA, the CDR3 is TGTGCCAGTAGTATAGGGGTAGCGGGAGATCAGTTCTTC.

The chain couples TRBV25-1 to TRBJ1-2; a possible D gene is TRBD1 (5 bases). The CDR3 is 14 amino acids. Trimming removed 3 bases at V and 8 bases at J, with 16 bases between. Germline CDR1 reads MGHDK; CDR2 reads SYGVNS. CDR3 sequence: CASSESAGRKGYTF. The CDR3 DNA is TGTGCCAGCAGTGAGTCGGCAGGGCGAAAGGGCTACACCTTC.

The chain links TRBV7-2 to TRBJ1-1, with D tentatively TRBD1 (5 bases). V was shortened by 2 bases and J by 1 base, with 8 bases between the two germline ends. The CDR3 covers 14 residues. Per the germline V gene, CDR1 is SGHTA and CDR2 is FQGNSA. The CDR3 region has the DNA TGTGCCAGCAGCTTACAGGGAAGGAACACTGAAGCTTTCTTT. It specifies CASSLQGRNTEAFF.

This clone occurred once. The chain carries TRBV9 and TRBJ2-2; tentatively, D is TRBD1 (5 bases). CDR1 is SGDLS and CDR2 is YYNGEE in the germline V gene. The length of the CDR3 is 14 residues. V lost 4 bases and J 5 bases, leaving 12 bases between the germline ends. The CDR3 nucleotides read TGTGCCAGCAGCCACACTGGGGCGACCGGGGAGCTGTTTTTT. This translates into CASSHTGATGELFF.

This chain links TRBV27 with TRBJ2-7; 11 positions match TRBD2. Germline V CDR1 and CDR2: MNHEY, SMNVEV (reference sequence). With 6 bases clipped from V and 2 bases from J, the junction kept 15 bases outside the gene matches. CDR3 length: 18 amino acids. CDR3 nucleotides: TGTGCCAGCAGGGGGAATAGGGGACTAGCGGAGAACCCCTACGAGCAGTACTTC. Encoded protein: CASRGNRGLAENPYEQYF.

The V and J genes are TRBV7-9 and TRBJ1-4; no reliable D call. This CDR3 comprises 16 residues. Germline lookup yields CDR1 SEHNR and CDR2 FQNEAQ (reference sequence). Trimming took 3 bases from V and 2 from J, leaving 13 bases between them. The CDR3: CASSFPGGITNEKLFF. The CDR3 DNA is TGTGCCAGCAGCTTTCCCGGCGGAATTACTAATGAAAAACTGTTTTTT.

The chain employs TRBV27 and TRBJ1-1; no definite D call. The CDR3 runs to 15 residues. Per germline, CDR1 MNHEY and CDR2 SMNVEV (reference sequence). V lost 5 bases, J lost 0 bases, and 13 bases lay in between. The CDR3: CASSPRGNMNTEAFF. The CDR3 coding sequence is TGTGCCAGCAGTCCCCGAGGCAACATGAACACTGAAGCTTTCTTT.

The J gene is TRBJ1-2, the V gene TRBV5-1; perhaps TRBD1 as D (6 bases). Trimming took 7 bases from V and 6 from J, leaving 16 bases between them. From germline, CDR1 is SGHRS and CDR2 YFSETQ. The CDR3 has 13 residues. CDR3 DNA sequence: TGCGCCAGCGGGGGGCAGGGAATTGATGGCTACACCTTC. Amino acid sequence: CASGGQGIDGYTF.

This chain links TRBV5-1 with TRBJ1-4, with D unclear. This CDR3 comprises 16 residues. Germline CDR1 is SGHRS and CDR2 is YFSETQ. The V gene lost 4 bases and the J gene lost 4 bases, with 17 bases spanning the gap. The CDR3 DNA is TGCGCCAGCAGCCTTTCGCCGGGCAGCCTTAATGAAAAACTGTTTTTT. It is translated as CASSLSPGSLNEKLFF.

V gene TRBV1 combines with J gene TRBJ2-7; the table's D call of TRBD2 was not tested on the DNA. TRBV1 is a recognized pseudogene. There are 15 residues in the CDR3. CDR3 region: CTSSPGLADSYEQYF. The DNA for the CDR3 is TGCACCAGCAGCCCTGGACTAGCGGACTCCTACGAGCAGTACTTC.

The chain couples TRBV4-1 to TRBJ1-5, with 7 positions matching TRBD1. V gave up 4 bases and J gave up 2 bases; unmatched junction bases: 2. The germline CDR1 and CDR2 sequences are MGHRA and YSYEKL. The CDR3 is 14 amino acids. The DNA of the CDR3 is TGCGCCAGCAGCCGAGGACAGGGCAATCAGCCCCAGCATTTT. The encoded protein is CASSRGQGNQPQHF.

Turning to this clone: Other DNA sequences within the sample encode an identical CDR3. V usage is TRBV29-1 and J usage is TRBJ1-1, with 8 nucleotides matching TRBD1. CDR1 SQVTM and CDR2 ANQGSEA come from the germline V gene. Trimming took 4 bases from V and 5 from J; bases not matched to a gene: 3. The CDR3 is made up of 12 amino acids. The CDR3 sequence is CSVGTGGTEAFF. The CDR3 nucleotides read TGCAGCGTTGGAACAGGGGGAACTGAAGCTTTCTTT.

The chain joins TRBV19 to TRBJ2-7; no clear D gene. The CDR3 contains 12 residues. Germline CDR1 reads LNHDA; CDR2 reads SQIVND (reference sequence). Trimming took off 6 bases at V and 2 bases at J, with 8 bases between the two ends. In DNA form, the CDR3 reads TGTGCCAGTAGGAAGTTAACCTACGAGCAGTACTTC. This encodes CASRKLTYEQYF. Complete variable domain (other parts from reference TRBV19 and TRBJ2-7): DGGITQSPKYLFRKEGQNVTLSCEQNLNHDAMYWYRQDPGQGLRLIYYSQIVNDFQKGDIAEGYSVSREKKESFPLTVTSAQKNPTAFYLCASRKLTYEQYFGPGTRLTVT.

The chain recombines TRBV6-1 with TRBJ2-1, with 9 bases aligning to TRBD1. This CDR3 comprises 15 residues. The trim removed 3 bases at V and 5 bases at J, leaving 5 bases unmatched. Per the germline V gene, CDR1 is MNHNS and CDR2 is SASEGT. CDR3 sequence: CASSEGQGGHNEQFF. In DNA, the CDR3 is TGTGCCAGCAGTGAGGGACAGGGAGGTCACAATGAGCAGTTCTTC.

The rearrangement links TRBV6-5 to TRBJ2-7, with 13 bases that match TRBD2. The CDR3 length is 15 residues. Unmatched junction bases numbered 2, after V lost 4 bases and J lost 2 bases. In germline, CDR1 is MNHEY, CDR2 SVGAGI. In nucleotides, the CDR3 is TGTGCCAGCAGTTTACTAGCGGGAGGGACCTACGAGCAGTACTTC. Translated: CASSLLAGGTYEQYF.

V and J are TRBV5-1 and TRBJ2-1, with no clear D. CDR3 size: 12 residues. The V end lost 3 bases, the J end lost 8 bases, and 9 bases lay between the germline ends. Germline V gene lookup returns CDR1 SGHRS and CDR2 YFSETQ. CDR3 residues: CASSSIGDEQFF. The CDR3 region has the DNA TGCGCCAGCAGCTCTATAGGTGATGAGCAGTTCTTC.

The rearrangement joins TRBV5-8 to TRBJ2-2, with 8 nucleotides matching TRBD1. The CDR3 is made up of 13 amino acids. Germline-derived CDR1 and CDR2 are SGHTS and YDEGEE. V shed 2 bases and J 6 bases; nucleotides not matched to a gene: 0. CDR3: CASSLQGAGELFF. The DNA of the CDR3 is TGTGCCAGCAGCTTACAGGGGGCCGGGGAGCTGTTTTTT.

The rearrangement links TRBV7-2 to TRBJ1-2, with a tentative D call TRBD1 (6 bases). Between the trimmed V and J ends, which lost 5 bases and 4 bases, there was a span of 23 bases. Germline CDR1 is SGHTA and CDR2 is FQGNSA. The CDR3 is made up of 17 amino acids. The CDR3 bases are TGTGCCAGCAGCGAAGCGACCCCCAGGGGCGGTGGCTATGGCTACACCTTC. Amino acids: CASSEATPRGGGYGYTF. Drawing the rest from reference TRBV7-2 and TRBJ1-2, the complete variable domain is GAGVSQSPSNKVTEKGKDVELRCDPISGHTALYWYRQSLGQGLEFLIYFQGNSAPDKSGLPSDRFSAERTGGSVSTLTIQRTQQEDSAVYLCASSEATPRGGGYGYTFGSGTRLTVV.

A note on this clone: The junction departs from germline at one end; a sequencing error may be responsible. The V call is TRBV11-3, the J call TRBJ2-7; no reliable D call. CDR1 and CDR2 from the germline V gene are SGHNT and YENEEA. The CDR3 loop spans 14 amino acids. CDR3 nucleotides: TGTGCCAGCAGCGTAGACTCATTAGAGTACGAGCAGTACTTC. Protein product: CASSVDSLEYEQYF.

The genes are TRBV5-1 and TRBJ2-7; D is possibly TRBD2 (5 bases). The length of the CDR3 is 13 residues. Between the trimmed V and J ends, which lost 0 bases and 4 bases, there was a span of 8 bases. Germline loops: CDR1 SGHRS, CDR2 YFSETQ. The CDR3, as DNA: TGCGCCAGCAGCTTGGAGTGGACTTACGAGCAGTACTTC. Translation gives CASSLEWTYEQYF. Based on the CDR3 plus reference TRBV5-1 and TRBJ2-7, the full variable domain is KAGVTQTPRYLIKTRGQQVTLSCSPISGHRSVSWYQQTPGQGLQFLFEYFSETQRNKGNFPGRFSGRQFSNSRSEMNVSTLELGDSALYLCASSLEWTYEQYFGPGTRLTVT.